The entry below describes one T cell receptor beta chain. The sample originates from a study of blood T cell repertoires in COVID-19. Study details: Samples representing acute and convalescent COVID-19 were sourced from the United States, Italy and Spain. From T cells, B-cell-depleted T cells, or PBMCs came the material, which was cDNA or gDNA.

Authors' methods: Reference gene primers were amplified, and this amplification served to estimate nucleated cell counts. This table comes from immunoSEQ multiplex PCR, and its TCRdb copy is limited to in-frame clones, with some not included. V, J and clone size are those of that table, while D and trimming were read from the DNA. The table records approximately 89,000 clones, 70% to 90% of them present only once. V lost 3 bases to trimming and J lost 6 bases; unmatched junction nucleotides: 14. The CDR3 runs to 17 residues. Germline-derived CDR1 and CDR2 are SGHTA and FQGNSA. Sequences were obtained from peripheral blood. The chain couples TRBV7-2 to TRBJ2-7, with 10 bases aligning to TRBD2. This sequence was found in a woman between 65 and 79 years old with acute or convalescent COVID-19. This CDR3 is CASSFASSGSPFLEQYV. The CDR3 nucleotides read TGTGCCAGCAGCTTTGCATCTAGCGGGAGTCCGTTTCTCGAGCAGTACGTC.